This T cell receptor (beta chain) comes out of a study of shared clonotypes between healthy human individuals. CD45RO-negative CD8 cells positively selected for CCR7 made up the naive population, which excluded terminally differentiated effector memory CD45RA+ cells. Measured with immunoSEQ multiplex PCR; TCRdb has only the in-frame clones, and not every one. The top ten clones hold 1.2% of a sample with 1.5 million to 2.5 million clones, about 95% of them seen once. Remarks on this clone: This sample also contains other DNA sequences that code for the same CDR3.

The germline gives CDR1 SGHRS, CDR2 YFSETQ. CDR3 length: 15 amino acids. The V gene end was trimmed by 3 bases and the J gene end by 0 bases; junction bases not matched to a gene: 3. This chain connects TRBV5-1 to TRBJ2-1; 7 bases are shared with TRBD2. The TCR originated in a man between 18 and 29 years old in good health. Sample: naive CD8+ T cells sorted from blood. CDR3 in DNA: TGCGCCAGCAGCTGGGACTACAGCTCCTACAATGAGCAGTTCTTC. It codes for CASSWDYSSYNEQFF.